This T cell receptor beta chain was captured in a study of cytomegalovirus exposure and HLA in healthy donors. PCR involved 60 Vbeta and 13 Jbeta primers. Some clones are missing from TCRdb's copy, which holds only in-frame ones; the method was immunoSEQ multiplex PCR. The table shows 240,000 or so clones, with 80% to 85% occurring only once. CDR1 LNHDA and CDR2 SQIVND come from the germline V gene (reference sequence). This CDR3 has 12 amino acids. Trimming shortened V by 5 bases and J by 2 bases, and 6 bases separated the two germline ends. This clonotype was obtained from a woman in her sixties in good health and CMV-seropositive. The sequenced sample consisted of PBMCs. The chain recombines TRBV19 with TRBJ1-1; D is undetermined. The CDR3 loop is CASSFVNTEAFF. For the CDR3, the DNA is TGTGCCAGTAGTTTCGTAAACACTGAAGCTTTCTTT.